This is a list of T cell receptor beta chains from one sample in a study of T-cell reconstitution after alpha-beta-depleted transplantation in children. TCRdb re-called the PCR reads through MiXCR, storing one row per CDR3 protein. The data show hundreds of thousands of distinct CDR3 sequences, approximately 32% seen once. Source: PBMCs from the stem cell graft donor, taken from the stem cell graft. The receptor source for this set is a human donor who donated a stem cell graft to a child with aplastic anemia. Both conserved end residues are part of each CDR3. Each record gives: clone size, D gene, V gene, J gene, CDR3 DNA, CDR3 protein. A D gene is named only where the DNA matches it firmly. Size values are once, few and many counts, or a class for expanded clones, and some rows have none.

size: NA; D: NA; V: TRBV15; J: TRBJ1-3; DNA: TGTGCCACCAGCAGAACTGGGAACTCTGGAAACACCATATATTTT; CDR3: CATSRTGNSGNTIYF
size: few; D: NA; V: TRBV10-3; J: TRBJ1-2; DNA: TGTGCCATCAGTGACCTCGAAGGGGTTAGCTATGGCTACACCTTC; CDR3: CAISDLEGVSYGYTF
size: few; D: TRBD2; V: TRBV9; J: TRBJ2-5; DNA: TGTGCCAGCAGCGTAGAAGCGGGAGTAGAGGAGACCCAGTACTTC; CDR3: CASSVEAGVEETQYF
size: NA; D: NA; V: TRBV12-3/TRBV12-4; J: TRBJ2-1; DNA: TGTGCCAGTAGTGGGGGCCGGAGCACCCTCAATGAGCAGTTCTTC; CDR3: CASSGGRSTLNEQFF
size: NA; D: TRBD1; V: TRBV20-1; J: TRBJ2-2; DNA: TGCAGTGCTAGAAGATCGGGACAGGGGATCTACACCGGGGAGCTGTTTTTT; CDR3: CSARRSGQGIYTGELFF
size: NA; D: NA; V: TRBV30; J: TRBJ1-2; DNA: TGTGCCTGGAGTTCCCGAGAGGACAGCGTGTACACCTTC; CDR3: CAWSSREDSVYTF
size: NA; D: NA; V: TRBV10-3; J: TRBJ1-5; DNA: TGTGCCATCAGTGAGTCGGGGCAGGGAAATCAGCCCCAGCATTTT; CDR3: CAISESGQGNQPQHF
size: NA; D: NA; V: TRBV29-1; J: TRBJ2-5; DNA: TGCAGCACAAGACCCGGGGGAGAGACCCAGTACTTC; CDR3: CSTRPGGETQYF
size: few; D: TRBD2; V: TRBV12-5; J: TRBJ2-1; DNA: TGTGCTAGTGGTTTGGTAGTTTATGGTGGGCGGGAGGACCAAAAGAGCTCCTACAATGAGCAGTTCTTC; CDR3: CASGLVVYGGREDQKSSYNEQFF
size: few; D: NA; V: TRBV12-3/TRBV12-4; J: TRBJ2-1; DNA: TGTGCCAGCAGTTTAGTTGAAGGAAGTGAGCAGTTCTTC; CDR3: CASSLVEGSEQFF
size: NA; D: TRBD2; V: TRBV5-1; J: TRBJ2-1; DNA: TGCGCCAGCAGCAGGTGGGGACTAGCGGGAGGAGGTGAGCAGTTCTTC; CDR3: CASSRWGLAGGGEQFF
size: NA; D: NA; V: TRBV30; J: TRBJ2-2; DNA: TGTGCCTGGGGCAGCTTCGGGGAGCTGTTTTTT; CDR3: CAWGSFGELFF
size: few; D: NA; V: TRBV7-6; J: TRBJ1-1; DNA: TGTGCCAGCAGCCCTTCTAACGGGGCCACTGAAGCTTTCTTT; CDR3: CASSPSNGATEAFF
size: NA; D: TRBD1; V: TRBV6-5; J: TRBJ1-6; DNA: TGTGCCAGCAGTTACCAGGGGGACGGTAATTCACCCCTCCACTTT; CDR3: CASSYQGDGNSPLHF
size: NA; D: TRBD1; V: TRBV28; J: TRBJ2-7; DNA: TGTGCCAGCAGACTCGACAGGGAACCCTACGAGCAGTACTTC; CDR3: CASRLDREPYEQYF
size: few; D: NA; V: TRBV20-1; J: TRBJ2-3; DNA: TGCAGTGCCGCCAACCAAGGGGGGAGGACAGATACGCAGTATTTT; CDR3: CSAANQGGRTDTQYF
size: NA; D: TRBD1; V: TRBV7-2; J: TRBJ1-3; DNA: TGTGCCAGCAGTTCAGGGGGCAAACACTCTGGAAACACCATATATTTT; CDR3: CASSSGGKHSGNTIYF
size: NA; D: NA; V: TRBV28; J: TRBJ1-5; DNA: TGTGCCAGCAGTTCCCCGGGACGGCGCAATCAGCCCCAGCATTTT; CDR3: CASSSPGRRNQPQHF
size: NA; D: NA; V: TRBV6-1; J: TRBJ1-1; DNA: TGTGCCAGCAGATTGGGGTTGACCACTGAAGCTTTCTTT; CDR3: CASRLGLTTEAFF
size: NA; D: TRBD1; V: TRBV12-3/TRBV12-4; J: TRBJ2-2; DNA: TGTGCCAGCAGACGGACAGGCGAGAACACCGGGGAGCTGTTTTTT; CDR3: CASRRTGENTGELFF
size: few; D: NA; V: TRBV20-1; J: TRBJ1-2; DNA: TGCAGTGCTCGGCGGGATCGGGACTATGGCTACACCTTC; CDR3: CSARRDRDYGYTF
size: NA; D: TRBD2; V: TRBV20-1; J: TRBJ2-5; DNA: TGCAGTGCTAGAGATTCAATTAGCGGGACGGAGACCCAGTACTTC; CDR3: CSARDSISGTETQYF
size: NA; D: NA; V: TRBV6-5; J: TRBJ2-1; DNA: TGTGCCAGCAGTTACTTGGGAAATGAGCAGTTCTTC; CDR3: CASSYLGNEQFF
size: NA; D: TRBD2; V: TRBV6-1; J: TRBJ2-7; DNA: TGTGCCAGCAGTGCGCCGGGACTAGCGGACTACGAGCAGTACTTC; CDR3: CASSAPGLADYEQYF
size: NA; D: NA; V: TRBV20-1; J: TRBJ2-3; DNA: TGCAGTGCTAGATCCTATGCTTCGGAGGGGACAGATACGCAGTATTTT; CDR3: CSARSYASEGTDTQYF
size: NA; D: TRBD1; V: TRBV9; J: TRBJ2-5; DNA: TGTGCCAGCAGCGTAGGGAGAGGACAGGAGGAGACCCAGTACTTC; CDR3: CASSVGRGQEETQYF
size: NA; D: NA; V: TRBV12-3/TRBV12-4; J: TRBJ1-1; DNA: TGTGCCAGCAGTCCCTCTAAGTACACTGAAGCTTTCTTT; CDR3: CASSPSKYTEAFF
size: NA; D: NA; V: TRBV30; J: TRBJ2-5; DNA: TGTGCCTGGAGTGTGGGTACAGGACTCAACCTAAAAGAGACCCAGTACTTC; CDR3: CAWSVGTGLNLKETQYF
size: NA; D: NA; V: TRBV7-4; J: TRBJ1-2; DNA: TGTGCCAGCAGCTTAGTAAGATTATCGGGAGGCTACACCTTC; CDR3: CASSLVRLSGGYTF
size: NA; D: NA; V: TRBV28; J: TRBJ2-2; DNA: TGTGCCACCTCTGCACCGAACACCGGGGAGCTGTTTTTT; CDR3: CATSAPNTGELFF